This T cell receptor beta chain is drawn from a study of T cells in Graves' hyperthyroidism and ophthalmopathy. This clonotype was detected many times. With 5 bases clipped from V and 4 bases from J, the junction kept 6 bases outside the gene matches. The CDR3 contains 14 residues. Per germline, CDR1 GTSNPN and CDR2 SVGIG (reference sequence). RNA transcripts provided the source from which TCR beta CDR3 regions were amplified. The TCR CDR3 first-round RT-PCR relied on the HTBI primer set. TCRdb passed the multiplex PCR reads through MiXCR, listing each CDR3 protein once. The table has approximately 600,000 distinct CDR3 sequences, 13% to 15% seen once.

The chain employs TRBV30 and TRBJ2-1, with TRBD2 identical over 9 bases. The sequence came from a woman younger than 30 with Graves' ophthalmopathy. Source material: blood. CDR3 DNA sequence: TGTGCCTGGGGAGGACTAGCGTCTTACAATGAGCAGTTCTTC. Its protein product is CAWGGLASYNEQFF.